Below are 27 T cell receptor beta chains sequenced from a single sample in a study of CD8 T cells in Susac syndrome. With random hexamers, roughly 0.45 to 1 ug RNA was reverse transcribed. TCRdb reprocessed the immunoSEQ multiplex PCR reads via MiXCR and lists one record per CDR3 protein. The table has approximately 150,000 distinct CDR3 sequences, around 86% seen once. Source material: CD8+ T cells from PBMCs. The receptor set was obtained from a human donor with multiple sclerosis.

The gene calls are TRBV5-5 and TRBJ1-1, with no clear D. The CDR3 runs 14 residues. Germline V gene lookup returns CDR1 SGHKS and CDR2 YYEKEE (reference sequence). Trimming pared 0 bases from V and 4 bases from J, leaving 10 bases between. Written as DNA, the CDR3 is TGTGCCAGCAGCTTGGTGAGGTCGGGCACTGAAGCTTTCTTT. This codes for CASSLVRSGTEAFF.

This chain connects TRBV7-9 to TRBJ2-1; TRBD1 matches at 11 bases. This CDR3 is 15 amino acids long. With V trimmed by 5 bases and J by 7 bases, 7 bases remained unmatched. Germline CDR1 and CDR2: SEHNR and FQNEAQ (reference sequence). The CDR3: CASSPRDRGWNEQFF. CDR3 nucleotides: TGTGCCAGCAGCCCCCGGGACAGGGGGTGGAATGAGCAGTTCTTC.

The J gene is TRBJ1-1, the V gene TRBV19; 8 bases align to TRBD1. The CDR3 is made up of 16 amino acids. V shed 1 base, J shed 2 bases, and the junction held 6 bases outside the gene matches. CDR1 is LNHDA, CDR2 SQIVND, per germline (reference sequence). The CDR3 coding sequence is TGTGCCAGTAGTATAGGACGGGGACAGGAAAACACTGAAGCTTTCTTT. As protein: CASSIGRGQENTEAFF.

J is TRBJ2-1 and V is TRBV19; possible D gene TRBD2, 5 bases. CDR1 and CDR2 (germline): LNHDA, SQIVND (reference sequence). The V end lost 0 bases, the J end lost 7 bases, and 16 bases lay between the germline ends. The CDR3 contains 16 residues. CDR3: CASSIDLANSGNEQFF. The CDR3 bases are TGTGCCAGTAGTATAGATCTGGCGAACTCGGGAAATGAGCAGTTCTTC. The whole variable domain, filled in from reference TRBV19 and TRBJ2-1, reads DGGITQSPKYLFRKEGQNVTLSCEQNLNHDAMYWYRQDPGQGLRLIYYSQIVNDFQKGDIAEGYSVSREKKESFPLTVTSAQKNPTAFYLCASSIDLANSGNEQFFGPGTRLTVL.

This clonotype was picked up a small number of times. The rearrangement links TRBV4-2 to TRBJ1-1, with D uncertain. This CDR3 is built from 14 residues. The germline V and J ends were trimmed by 0 bases and 5 bases, with 10 bases remaining between them. The V gene's germline CDR1 is LGHNA and CDR2 YNFKEQ. The CDR3 DNA reads as TGTGCCAGCAGCCAAGATCAAAGGACTACTGAAGCTTTCTTT. Its translation: CASSQDQRTTEAFF.

The genes are TRBV20-1 and TRBJ2-1; no firm D call. The CDR3 is 13 residues long. V lost 5 bases, J lost 7 bases, and 15 bases lay in between. Germline loops: CDR1 DFQATT, CDR2 SNEGSKA (reference sequence). The CDR3 here is CSARQLAQNEQFF. The CDR3 DNA is TGCAGTGCTCGCCAGTTGGCCCAAAATGAGCAGTTCTTC.

This clonotype was counted a few times. This chain connects TRBV6-2 or TRBV6-3 to TRBJ2-1, with a weak D call TRBD2 (6 bases). V shed 4 bases and J shed 4 bases, with 11 bases lying between them. This CDR3 has 14 amino acids. The germline CDR1 and CDR2 sequences are MNHEY and SVGEGT. As DNA, the CDR3 is TGTGCCAGCAGTTTGTCTAGCGAATACAATGAGCAGTTCTTC. This sequence encodes CASSLSSEYNEQFF.

The chain recombines TRBV6-1 with TRBJ2-1; maybe TRBD2 (6 bases). The CDR3 is made up of 15 amino acids. Germline V gene data show CDR1 as MNHNS and CDR2 as SASEGT. The germline V and J ends were trimmed by 1 base and 9 bases, with 16 bases remaining between them. For the CDR3, the DNA is TGTGCCAGCAGTGAAGAGGCCACCGGGGGTAGTGAGCAGTTCTTC. Its protein product is CASSEEATGGSEQFF.

This sequence joins TRBV2 and TRBJ2-7; perhaps TRBD2 as D (5 bases). The CDR3 runs to 13 residues. Looked up from germline, CDR1 is SNHLY and CDR2 is FYNNEI. V was clipped by 5 bases and J by 2 bases, with 10 bases between them. In DNA form, the CDR3 reads TGTGCCAGCAGTACGACGGGAACCTACGAGCAGTACTTC. It codes for CASSTTGTYEQYF.

The rearrangement links TRBV7-9 to TRBJ1-2; TRBD1 matches at 7 bases. The germline gives CDR1 SEHNR, CDR2 FQNEAQ (reference sequence). This CDR3 has 15 amino acids. The trim removed 5 bases at V and 8 bases at J, leaving 14 bases unmatched. The chain's CDR3 is CASSPPLGQGEGYTF. The CDR3 DNA reads TGTGCCAGCAGCCCGCCCCTGGGTCAGGGGGAAGGCTACACCTTC.

V is TRBV6-2 or TRBV6-3 and J is TRBJ2-1, with D hard to call. Germline V gene sequence: CDR1 MNHEY, CDR2 SVGEGT. Trimming took off 2 bases at V and 8 bases at J, with 16 bases between the two ends. This CDR3 is built from 15 residues. CDR3: CASSYLHLRSDEQFF. CDR3 sequence (DNA): TGTGCCAGCAGTTACCTCCACCTAAGGAGCGATGAGCAGTTCTTC.

The genes are TRBV24-1 and TRBJ2-2; 7 bases map to TRBD1. V dropped 0 bases and J dropped 6; count of bases not matched to a gene: 0. CDR1 KGHDR and CDR2 SFDVKD come from the germline V gene. This CDR3 spans 14 amino acids. The CDR3 DNA sequence: TGTGCCACCAGTGATTTGGGGACAGCCGGGGAGCTGTTTTTT. It yields the protein CATSDLGTAGELFF.

The J gene is TRBJ1-3, the V gene TRBV18, with D hard to call. Germline V gives CDR1 KGHSH, CDR2 LQKENI. The CDR3 consists of 11 residues. The V end lost 2 bases, the J end lost 8 bases, and 4 bases lay between the germline ends. The CDR3 loop reads CASSPKYTIYF. The CDR3 DNA reads TGTGCCAGCTCACCAAAGTACACCATATATTTT.

This chain joins TRBV27 and TRBJ2-3, with D possibly being TRBD1 (7 bases). V shed 5 bases and J shed 3 bases, with 21 bases lying between them. The CDR3 runs 17 residues. Germline CDR1 is MNHEY and CDR2 is SMNVEV (reference sequence). CDR3 residues: CASSRSAKQGRTDTQYF. The DNA for the CDR3 is TGTGCCAGCAGTAGGTCTGCAAAACAGGGGAGGACAGATACGCAGTATTTT.

The chain employs TRBV6-1 and TRBJ2-1; 8 bases map to TRBD1. The length of the CDR3 is 14 residues. With 8 bases clipped from V and 4 bases from J, the junction kept 7 bases outside the gene matches. Per the germline V gene, CDR1 is MNHNS and CDR2 is SASEGT. Here the CDR3 DNA reads TGTGCCAGCGCCTCAGGGGGCGGTTACAATGAGCAGTTCTTC. It is translated as CASASGGGYNEQFF.

The V gene is TRBV28, the J gene TRBJ1-2, with TRBD1 matching 7 bases. Germline values: CDR1 MDHEN, CDR2 SYDVKM. CDR3 size: 21 residues. The V and J ends lost 3 bases and 8 bases, in that order; junction bases with no gene match: 30. CDR3 nucleotides: TGTGCCAGCAGTTTCCGAAGGGCCACCAAACCCTCGGAACAGGGGACGAGGGGCTACACCTTC. It is translated as CASSFRRATKPSEQGTRGYTF.

The chain employs TRBV7-9 and TRBJ2-7; D gene ambiguous. The CDR3 has 13 residues. Germline lookup yields CDR1 SEHNR and CDR2 FQNEAQ (reference sequence). The V end lost 1 base, the J end lost 6 bases, and 10 bases lay between the germline ends. CDR3 sequence: CASSLGTEFEQYF. The CDR3 nucleotides are TGTGCCAGCAGCTTAGGAACAGAATTCGAGCAGTACTTC. The full variable domain, completed using reference TRBV7-9 and TRBJ2-7, is DTGVSQNPRHKITKRGQNVTFRCDPISEHNRLYWYRQTLGQGPEFLTYFQNEAQLEKSRLLSDRFSAERPKGSFSTLEIQRTEQGDSAMYLCASSLGTEFEQYFGPGTRLTVT.

This clonotype appeared a few times. The rearrangement joins TRBV19 to TRBJ1-5; the match to TRBD1 covers 9 bases. J lost 6 bases, V lost 6 bases, and 3 bases had no gene match. The CDR3 sequence is 13 residues long. Germline V gives CDR1 LNHDA, CDR2 SQIVND (reference sequence). CDR3 protein: CASRTGGIQPQHF. The CDR3 DNA reads TGTGCCAGTAGGACAGGGGGGATTCAGCCCCAGCATTTT.

The J gene is TRBJ1-2, the V gene TRBV2, with 7 bases that match TRBD1. The J segment lost 0 bases and the V segment lost 4 bases, leaving 8 bases of the junction unmatched. There are 16 residues in the CDR3. Germline loops: CDR1 SNHLY, CDR2 FYNNEI. CDR3 residues: CASSGGTASTNYGYTF. The CDR3 DNA is TGTGCCAGCAGTGGTGGGACAGCCTCTACTAACTATGGCTACACCTTC.

The rearrangement joins TRBV2 to TRBJ1-1; a possible D gene is TRBD1 (5 bases). The CDR3 is made up of 13 amino acids. The V and J ends lost 7 bases and 11 bases respectively, with 20 bases between them. Germline values: CDR1 SNHLY, CDR2 FYNNEI. This chain's CDR3 is CASKGEEGFYAFF. DNA for the CDR3: TGTGCCAGCAAAGGGGAGGAGGGTTTCTATGCTTTCTTT.

This sequence joins TRBV7-9 and TRBJ2-1; D not resolved. This CDR3 is 10 amino acids long. Germline loops: CDR1 SEHNR, CDR2 FQNEAQ (reference sequence). V was shortened by 1 base and J by 15 bases, with 7 bases between the two germline ends. For the CDR3, the DNA is TGTGCCAGCAGCTTAGGACTTCTGTTCTTC. This gives the protein CASSLGLLFF.

The chain uses TRBV7-6 and TRBJ2-2; a possible D gene is TRBD1 (6 bases). V gave up 4 bases and J gave up 1 base, with 10 bases separating them. The V gene's germline CDR1 is SGHVS and CDR2 FNYEAQ. CDR3 length equals 15 residues. This CDR3 reads CASSSGTRNTGELFF. The CDR3 DNA follows: TGTGCCAGCAGCTCGGGGACACGGAACACCGGGGAGCTGTTTTTT. The full variable domain, completed using reference TRBV7-6 and TRBJ2-2, is GAGVSQSPRYKVTKRGQDVALRCDPISGHVSLYWYRQALGQGPEFLTYFNYEAQQDKSGLPNDRFSAERPEGSISTLTIQRTEQRDSAMYRCASSSGTRNTGELFFGEGSRLTVL.

The chain is built from TRBV27 and TRBJ1-2; a possible D gene is TRBD1 (5 bases). Trimming removed 6 bases from V and 0 bases from J, with 11 bases in between. CDR1 and CDR2 (germline): MNHEY, SMNVEV (reference sequence). The CDR3 covers 14 residues. The CDR3 bases are TGTGCCAGCAGCTCGGACATCACTAACTATGGCTACACCTTC. Amino acid sequence: CASSSDITNYGYTF.

A few counts support this clonotype. The rearrangement links TRBV4-3 to TRBJ2-1; D unresolved. The CDR3 has 15 amino acids. From germline, CDR1 is LGHNA and CDR2 YSLEER. Trimming removed 4 bases at V and 4 bases at J, with 14 bases between. The CDR3 coding sequence is TGCGCCAGCAGCCGCAGTCGAGAGCAATACAATGAGCAGTTCTTC. As protein: CASSRSREQYNEQFF.

This clonotype appeared a single time. This chain connects TRBV7-9 to TRBJ2-5; D is ambiguous. This CDR3 has 13 amino acids. V was trimmed by 2 bases and J by 3 bases, leaving 7 bases between them. Per germline, CDR1 SEHNR and CDR2 FQNEAQ (reference sequence). The CDR3 DNA is TGTGCCAGCAGCTTAACGCATAAAGAGACCCAGTACTTC. It yields the protein CASSLTHKETQYF.

The chain is built from TRBV5-1 and TRBJ2-1; D could derive from TRBD1 or TRBD2 (6 bases each). Germline V lookup: CDR1 SGHRS, CDR2 YFSETQ. The V end was cut by 6 bases, the J end by 3 bases, with 16 bases between. The CDR3 is 15 residues long. CDR3 loop: CASTWRGENYNEQFF. The CDR3 DNA reads TGCGCCAGCACCTGGAGGGGGGAAAACTACAATGAGCAGTTCTTC. The full variable domain, rest sourced from reference TRBV5-1 and TRBJ2-1, is KAGVTQTPRYLIKTRGQQVTLSCSPISGHRSVSWYQQTPGQGLQFLFEYFSETQRNKGNFPGRFSGRQFSNSRSEMNVSTLELGDSALYLCASTWRGENYNEQFFGPGTRLTVL.

In this sample, this clonotype turned up once. This chain uses TRBV2 with TRBJ1-2; a possible D gene is TRBD1 (5 bases). The CDR3 sequence is 17 residues long. Between the trimmed V and J ends, which lost 1 base and 0 bases, there was a span of 15 bases. Per germline, CDR1 SNHLY and CDR2 FYNNEI. CDR3 nucleotides: TGTGCCAGCAGTGAAGTAAGGGAGGGACGGGCTAACTATGGCTACACCTTC. It yields the protein CASSEVREGRANYGYTF.